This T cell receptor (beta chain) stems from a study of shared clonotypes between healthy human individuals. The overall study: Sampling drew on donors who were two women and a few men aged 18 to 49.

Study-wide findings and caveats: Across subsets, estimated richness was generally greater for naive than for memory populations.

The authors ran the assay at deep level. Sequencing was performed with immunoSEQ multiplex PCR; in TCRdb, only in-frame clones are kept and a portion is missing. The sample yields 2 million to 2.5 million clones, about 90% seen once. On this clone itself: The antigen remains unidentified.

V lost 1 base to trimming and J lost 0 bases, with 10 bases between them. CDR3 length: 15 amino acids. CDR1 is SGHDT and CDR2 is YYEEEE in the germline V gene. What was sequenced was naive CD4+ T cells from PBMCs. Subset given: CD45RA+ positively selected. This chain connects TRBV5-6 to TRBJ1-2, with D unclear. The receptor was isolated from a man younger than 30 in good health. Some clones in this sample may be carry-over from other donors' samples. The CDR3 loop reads CASSLKGRTNYGYTF. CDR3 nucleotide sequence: TGTGCCAGCAGCTTGAAAGGGCGTACTAACTATGGCTACACCTTC.